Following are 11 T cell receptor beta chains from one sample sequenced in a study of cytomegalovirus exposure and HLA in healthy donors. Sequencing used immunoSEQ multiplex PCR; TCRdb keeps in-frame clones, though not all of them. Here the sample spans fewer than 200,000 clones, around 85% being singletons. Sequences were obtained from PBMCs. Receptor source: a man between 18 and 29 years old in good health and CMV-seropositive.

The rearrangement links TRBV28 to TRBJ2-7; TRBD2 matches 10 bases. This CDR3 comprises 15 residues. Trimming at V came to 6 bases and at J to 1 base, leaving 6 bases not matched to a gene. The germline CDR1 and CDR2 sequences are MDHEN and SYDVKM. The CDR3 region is CASRAGTSESYEQYF. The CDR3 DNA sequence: TGTGCCAGCAGAGCCGGGACTAGCGAATCCTACGAGCAGTACTTC.

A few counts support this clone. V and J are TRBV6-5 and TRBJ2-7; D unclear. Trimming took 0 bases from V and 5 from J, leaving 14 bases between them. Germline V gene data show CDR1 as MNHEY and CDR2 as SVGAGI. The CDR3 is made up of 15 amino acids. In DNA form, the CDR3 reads TGTGCCAGCAGTTACTCGCACAGAACCCCTGACGAGCAGTACTTC. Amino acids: CASSYSHRTPDEQYF.

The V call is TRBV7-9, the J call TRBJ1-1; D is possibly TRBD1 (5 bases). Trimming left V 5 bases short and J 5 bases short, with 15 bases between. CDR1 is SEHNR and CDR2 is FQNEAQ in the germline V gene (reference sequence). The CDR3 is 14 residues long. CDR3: CASSLPGGGTEAFF. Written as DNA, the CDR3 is TGTGCCAGCAGCCTCCCCGGGGGGGGGACTGAAGCTTTCTTT.

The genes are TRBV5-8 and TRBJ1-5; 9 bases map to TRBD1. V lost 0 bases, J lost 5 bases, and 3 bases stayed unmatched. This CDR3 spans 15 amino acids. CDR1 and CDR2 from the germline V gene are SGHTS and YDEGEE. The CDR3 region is CASSLGTGEYQPQHF. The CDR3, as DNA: TGTGCCAGCAGCTTGGGGACAGGGGAGTATCAGCCCCAGCATTTT. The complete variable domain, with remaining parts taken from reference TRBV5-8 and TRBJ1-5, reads EAGVTQSPTHLIKTRGQQATLRCSPISGHTSVYWYQQALGLGLQFLLWYDEGEERNRGNFPPRFSGRQFPNYSSELNVNALELEDSALYLCASSLGTGEYQPQHFGDGTRLSIL.

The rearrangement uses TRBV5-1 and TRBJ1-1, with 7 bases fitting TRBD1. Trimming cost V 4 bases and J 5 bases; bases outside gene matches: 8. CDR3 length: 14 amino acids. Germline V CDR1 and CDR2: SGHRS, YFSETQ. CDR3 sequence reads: CASSRAGGTTEAFF. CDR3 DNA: TGCGCCAGCAGCCGGGCAGGGGGTACGACTGAAGCTTTCTTT.

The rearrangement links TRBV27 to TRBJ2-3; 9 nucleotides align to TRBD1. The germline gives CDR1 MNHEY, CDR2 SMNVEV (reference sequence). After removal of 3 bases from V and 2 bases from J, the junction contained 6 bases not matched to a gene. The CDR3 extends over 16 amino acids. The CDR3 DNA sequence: TGTGCCAGCAGTTTCCTAGACAGGGGGAACACAGATACGCAGTATTTT. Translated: CASSFLDRGNTDTQYF.

The CDR3 protein is CASSLKGQDHEQYF. The CDR3 bases are TGTGCCAGCAGTTTAAAGGGACAGGACCACGAGCAGTACTTC. The rearrangement joins TRBV28 to TRBJ2-7; 8 bases map to TRBD1. From germline, CDR1 is MDHEN and CDR2 SYDVKM. The trim removed 2 bases at V and 5 bases at J, leaving 5 bases unmatched. The CDR3 sequence is 14 residues long.

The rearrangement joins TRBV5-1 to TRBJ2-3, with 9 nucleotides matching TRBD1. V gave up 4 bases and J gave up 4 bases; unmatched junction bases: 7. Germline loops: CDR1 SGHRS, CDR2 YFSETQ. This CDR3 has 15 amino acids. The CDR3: CASSPGTGRADTQYF. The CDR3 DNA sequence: TGCGCCAGCAGCCCAGGGACAGGGAGGGCAGATACGCAGTATTTT.

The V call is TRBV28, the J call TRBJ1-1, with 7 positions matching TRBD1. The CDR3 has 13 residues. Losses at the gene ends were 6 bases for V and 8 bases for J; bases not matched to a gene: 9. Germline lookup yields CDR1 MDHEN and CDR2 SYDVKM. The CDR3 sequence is CASRPGGRGEAFF. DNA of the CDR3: TGTGCCAGCAGGCCAGGGGGTAGGGGGGAAGCTTTCTTT. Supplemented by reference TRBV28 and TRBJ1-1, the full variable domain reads DVKVTQSSRYLVKRTGEKVFLECVQDMDHENMFWYRQDPGLGLRLIYFSYDVKMKEKGDIPEGYSVSREKKERFSLILESASTNQTSMYLCASRPGGRGEAFFGQGTRLTVV.

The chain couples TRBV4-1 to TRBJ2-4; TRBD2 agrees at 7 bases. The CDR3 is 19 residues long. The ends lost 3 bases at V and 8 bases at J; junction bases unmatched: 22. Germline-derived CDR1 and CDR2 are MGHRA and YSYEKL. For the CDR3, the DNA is TGCGCCAGCAGCCATCGTACTCTGGGACTACCCTCCCCAAAGGACATTCAGTACTTC. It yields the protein CASSHRTLGLPSPKDIQYF.

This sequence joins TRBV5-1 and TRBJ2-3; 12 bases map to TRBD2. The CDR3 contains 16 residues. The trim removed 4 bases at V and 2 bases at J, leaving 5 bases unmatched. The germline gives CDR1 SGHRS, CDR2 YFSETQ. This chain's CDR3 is CASSPGTSGFTDTQYF. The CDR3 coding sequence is TGCGCCAGCAGCCCGGGGACTAGCGGGTTCACAGATACGCAGTATTTT. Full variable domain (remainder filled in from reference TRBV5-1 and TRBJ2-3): KAGVTQTPRYLIKTRGQQVTLSCSPISGHRSVSWYQQTPGQGLQFLFEYFSETQRNKGNFPGRFSGRQFSNSRSEMNVSTLELGDSALYLCASSPGTSGFTDTQYFGPGTRLTVL.